This record covers a single T cell receptor beta chain. This clone was picked up a small number of times. The specificity of this receptor is unknown. One base away there is no much larger clone; base qualities are not given. TCRbeta CDR3 regions were amplified from genomic DNA by means of the immunoSEQ Assay, a bias-controlled multiplex PCR. The study's processing was this. The number of nucleated cells in each sample was estimated from the amplification of reference gene primers within the assay. To quantify the absolute abundance of each unique TCRbeta CDR3 rearrangement, sequence reads were collapsed and filtered. For each sample, productive Simpson clonality was calculated as the square root of Simpson's diversity index over productive rearrangements. TCRdb took this table from immuneACCESS and kept in-frame rearrangements with V and J called. Such tables lack part of the clones; where checked against another copy, unresolved V genes explain under half of the gap, and the rest is unexplained. D and trimming were read from the DNA, whereas the V and J calls and clone size are those reported in that table. This sample gives nearly 250,000 clones in total; 65% to 90% of them show up just once. The ten largest account for approximately 8.6% of the sample.

This sample stems from a study of blood T cell repertoires in COVID-19 (TCRdb year 2020). Concerning the study at large: Samples covering the acute and convalescent phases of COVID-19 were provided by collaborators in the United States, Italy and Spain. The prospective study material was composed of cDNA or gDNA derived from T cells, B-cell-depleted T cells, or PBMCs. The dataset comprised deeply sampled blood TCRbeta repertoires from subjects exposed to, actively infected with, or recovered from COVID-19. The repertoires were made available in a free public database intended to serve as a resource for research on the immune response to SARS-CoV-2. Samples were obtained from the ongoing ImmuneRACE study (first 160 participants) and from approximately 1,200 subjects provided by 6 global collaborators. A de-identified subject ID, COVID-19 status, age in years and sex were almost always included in the sample metadata. Where HLA class I and class II types were available, the types were taken from metadata supplied by the sample provider, not from assay-based typing. Study-level results and caveats: The quantity of clinical and demographic metadata differed by source and by participant and was supplied without curation.

Unmatched junction bases come to 8, with V trimmed by 2 bases and J by 5 bases. The germline V gene supplies CDR1 SGHDT and CDR2 YYEEEE. The CDR3, from cysteine to phenylalanine, totals 15 residues. Only the CDR3 portion is preserved as DNA: 45 bases, with reading frame beginning at the first base. Participants in the prospective study were aged roughly 18 to 100 years, lived in 24 United States geographic areas, and enrolled through a virtual design. In the prospective study, cohorts were assigned on the basis of participant-reported clinical history obtained from a screening survey and a study questionnaire. Each participant in the prospective study had whole blood, serum and a nasopharyngeal or oropharyngeal swab collected by mobile phlebotomists. Over an approximately two-month period, participants in the prospective study had the option of providing additional blood draws and questionnaires. Before DNA extraction, blood samples from the prospective study were shipped at room temperature or frozen.

The sequenced sample was PBMCs or T cells enriched from blood (not recorded which). The rearranged segments are TRBV5-6 and TRBJ2-5, and 8 junction bases match TRBD2. The source is a woman aged 45-65 years with acute COVID-19. The encoded CDR3 is CASSFPSGGPETQYF. The sequence in DNA is TGTGCCAGCAGCTTCCCCAGCGGGGGCCCGGAGACCCAGTACTTC.